This T cell receptor (beta chain) was profiled in a study of response to subunit inactivated influenza vaccine. In TCRdb, the RT-PCR reads were re-called with MiXCR into one record per CDR3 protein. The sample has 650,000 or so distinct CDR3 sequences; about 15% are singletons. With 5 bases removed from V and 9 bases from J, the gap between germline ends came to 17 bases. CDR3 length: 14 amino acids. Germline V gene lookup returns CDR1 SGHVS and CDR2 FQNEAQ. About this clonotype itself: What it binds is not known.

Study-level points and caveats: Authors suggested few new T cells are recruited by each seasonal influenza vaccination.

The V gene is TRBV7-8, the J gene TRBJ2-1; D gene unclear. This receptor was identified in a man between 50 and 59 years old who received an inactivated influenza vaccine. The specimen comprised PBMCs from blood, sampled 14 to 15 days before vaccination. CDR3 sequence: CASSNRALLREQFF. Here the CDR3 DNA reads TGTGCCAGCAGCAACCGGGCCCTTCTTCGTGAGCAGTTCTTC.